The clone carrying this TCR beta chain was counted at least ten times. The data derive from a study of blood T cell repertoires in COVID-19. Study at large: The origin of the acute and convalescent COVID-19 samples was the United States, Italy and Spain. The analysed material was cDNA or gDNA that came from T cells, B-cell-depleted T cells, or PBMCs.

Seattle's enrolled individuals joined amid active infection and were then monitored longitudinally. Germline V gene lookup returns CDR1 MNHEY and CDR2 SVGAGI. The CDR3 is 15 residues long. V was clipped by 6 bases and J by 0 bases; unmatched bases: 3. Authors' analysis steps: Amplifying reference gene primers gave estimates of nucleated cell counts. Clones were sequenced by immunoSEQ multiplex PCR, and TCRdb holds only the in-frame ones, with some missing. The D gene and trimming were derived from the DNA, and the V and J assignments and clone size from that table. There are approximately 480,000 clones in the sample; roughly 87% occur only once, and around 0.9% lies in the top ten.

The source of this sequence is a young man with COVID-19, enrolled during active disease. This chain joins TRBV6-5 and TRBJ1-5; 9 positions agree with TRBD1. The sequenced sample consisted of peripheral blood. CDR3 protein: CASSRDRDSNQPQHF. CDR3 nucleotide sequence: TGTGCCAGCAGCCGGGACAGGGATAGCAATCAGCCCCAGCATTTT.